Sequencing of this T cell receptor beta chain was carried out in a study of regulatory T cells in long-lasting Graves disease. On the study more broadly: Prior antithyroid drug treatment in newly diagnosed Graves' patients lasted under 3 months.

Combining iRepertoire HTBI primers with Arm-PCR of CDR3 regions, the authors built TCR beta libraries. In TCRdb, the multiplex PCR reads were re-called with MiXCR into one record per CDR3 protein. The sample has more than 400,000 distinct CDR3 sequences, roughly 16% seen once. The sample's time point: newly diagnosed GD, antithyroid drugs for less than 3 months. From RNA extracted from PBMCs, the TCR library was made. This clonotype showed up many times. A further study also used this sample, focusing on T cells in Graves' hyperthyroidism and ophthalmopathy.

The material sequenced was peripheral blood mononuclear cells (PBMCs), taken at new diagnosis, from a patient treated with antithyroid drugs. The receptor was isolated from a middle-aged man with Graves disease.

The DNA for the CDR3 is TGTGCCAGCAGCCAAGGCACTAGCGGGACCATAGATGAGCAGTTCTTC. This encodes CASSQGTSGTIDEQFF. The chain combines TRBV3-1 with TRBJ2-1, with 10 bases aligning to TRBD2. Germline V gene lookup returns CDR1 LGHDT and CDR2 YNNKEL (reference sequence). The CDR3 has 16 residues. J was trimmed by 8 bases and V by 1 base; bases with no gene match: 8.